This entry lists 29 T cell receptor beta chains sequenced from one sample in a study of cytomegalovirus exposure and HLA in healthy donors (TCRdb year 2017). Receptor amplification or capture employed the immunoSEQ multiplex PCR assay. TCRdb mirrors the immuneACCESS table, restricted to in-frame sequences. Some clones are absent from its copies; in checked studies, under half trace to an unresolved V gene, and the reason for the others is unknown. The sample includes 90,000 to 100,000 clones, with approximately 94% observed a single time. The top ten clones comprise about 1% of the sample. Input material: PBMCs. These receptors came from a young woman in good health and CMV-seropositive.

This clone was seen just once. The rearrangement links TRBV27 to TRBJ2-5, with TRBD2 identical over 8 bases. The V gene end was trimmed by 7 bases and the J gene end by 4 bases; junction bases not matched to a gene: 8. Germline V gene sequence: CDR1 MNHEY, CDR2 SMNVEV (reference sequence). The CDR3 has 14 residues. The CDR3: CASTGSGSGETQYF. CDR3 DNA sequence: TGTGCCAGCACCGGAAGCGGGAGCGGAGAGACCCAGTACTTC.

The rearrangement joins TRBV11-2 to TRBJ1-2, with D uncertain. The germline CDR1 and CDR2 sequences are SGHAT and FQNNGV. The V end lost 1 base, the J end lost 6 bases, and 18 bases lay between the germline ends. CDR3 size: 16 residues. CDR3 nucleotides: TGTGCCAGCAGCTTAGGAGCGGGCCTTGGGTACGATGGCTACACCTTC. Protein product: CASSLGAGLGYDGYTF.

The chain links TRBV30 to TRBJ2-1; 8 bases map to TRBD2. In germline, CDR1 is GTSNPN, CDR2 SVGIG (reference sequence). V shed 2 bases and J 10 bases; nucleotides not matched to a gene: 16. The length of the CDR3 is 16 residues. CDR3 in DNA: TGTGCCTGGAGTTCACCCGGGACTAGACTCCCAACGGAGCAGTTCTTC. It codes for CAWSSPGTRLPTEQFF.

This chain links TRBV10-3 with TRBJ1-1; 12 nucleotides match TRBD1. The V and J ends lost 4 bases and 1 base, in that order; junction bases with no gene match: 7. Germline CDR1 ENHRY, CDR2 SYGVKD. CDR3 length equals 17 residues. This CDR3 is CAISGGTGGLPNTEAFF. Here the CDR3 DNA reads TGTGCCATCAGTGGTGGGACAGGGGGCCTTCCGAACACTGAAGCTTTCTTT.

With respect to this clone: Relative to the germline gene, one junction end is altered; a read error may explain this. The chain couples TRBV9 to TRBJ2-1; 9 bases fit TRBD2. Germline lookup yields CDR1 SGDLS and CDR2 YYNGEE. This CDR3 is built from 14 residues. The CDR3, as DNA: TGTGCCAGCAGTGTAGCGGGAGTCGGTAATGAGCAGTTCTTC. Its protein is CASSVAGVGNEQFF.

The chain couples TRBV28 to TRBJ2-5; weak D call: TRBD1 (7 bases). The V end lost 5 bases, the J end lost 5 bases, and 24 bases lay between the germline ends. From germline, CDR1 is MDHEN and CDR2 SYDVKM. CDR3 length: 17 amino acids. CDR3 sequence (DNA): TGTGCCAGCAGTCCAGGGGGGACAGAGCTGTTACGGGAGACCCAGTACTTC. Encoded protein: CASSPGGTELLRETQYF.

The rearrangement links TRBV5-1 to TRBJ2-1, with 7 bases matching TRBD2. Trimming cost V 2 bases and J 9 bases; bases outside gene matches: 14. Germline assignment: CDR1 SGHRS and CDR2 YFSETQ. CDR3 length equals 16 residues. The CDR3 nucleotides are TGCGCCAGCAGCTTAATGGGCGGGAGTAAATCGGTTGAGCAGTTCTTC. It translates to CASSLMGGSKSVEQFF.

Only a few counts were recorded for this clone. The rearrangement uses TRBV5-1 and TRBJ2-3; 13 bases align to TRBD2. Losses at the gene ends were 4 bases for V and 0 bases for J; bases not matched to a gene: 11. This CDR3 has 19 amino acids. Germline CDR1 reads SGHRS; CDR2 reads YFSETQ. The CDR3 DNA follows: TGCGCCAGCAGCGTGACCGGGACTAGCGGGACCGTTAGCACAGATACGCAGTATTTT. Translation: CASSVTGTSGTVSTDTQYF.

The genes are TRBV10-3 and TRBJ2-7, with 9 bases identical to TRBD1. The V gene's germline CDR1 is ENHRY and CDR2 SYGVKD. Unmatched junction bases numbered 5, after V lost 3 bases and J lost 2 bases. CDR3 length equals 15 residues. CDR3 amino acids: CAISDNRDRAYEQYF. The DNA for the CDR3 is TGTGCCATCAGTGACAACCGGGACAGGGCCTACGAGCAGTACTTC.

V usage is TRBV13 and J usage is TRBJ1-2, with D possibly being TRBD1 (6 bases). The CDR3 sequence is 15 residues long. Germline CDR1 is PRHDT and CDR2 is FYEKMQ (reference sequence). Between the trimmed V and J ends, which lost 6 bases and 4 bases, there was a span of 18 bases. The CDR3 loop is CASSSGDRAAYGYTF. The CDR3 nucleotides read TGTGCCAGCAGTTCAGGGGACCGGGCCGCCTATGGCTACACCTTC.

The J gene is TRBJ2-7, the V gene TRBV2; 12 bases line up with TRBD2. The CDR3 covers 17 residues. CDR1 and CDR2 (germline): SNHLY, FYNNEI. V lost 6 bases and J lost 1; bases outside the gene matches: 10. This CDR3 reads CASRDLRLAGVSYEQYF. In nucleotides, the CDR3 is TGTGCCAGCAGAGACCTGAGACTAGCGGGAGTGTCCTACGAGCAGTACTTC.

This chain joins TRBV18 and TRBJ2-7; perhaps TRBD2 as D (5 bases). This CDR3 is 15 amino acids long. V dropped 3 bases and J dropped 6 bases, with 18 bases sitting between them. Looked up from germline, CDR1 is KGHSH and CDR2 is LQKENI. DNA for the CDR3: TGTGCCAGCTCACCGGGAGTTAATCAGTATGGCGAGCAGTACTTC. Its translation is CASSPGVNQYGEQYF.

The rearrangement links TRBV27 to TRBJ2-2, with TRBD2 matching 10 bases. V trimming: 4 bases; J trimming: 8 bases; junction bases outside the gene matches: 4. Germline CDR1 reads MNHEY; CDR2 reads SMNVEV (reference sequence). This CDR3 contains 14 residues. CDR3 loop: CASSSGLAVGELFF. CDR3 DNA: TGTGCCAGCAGTTCCGGACTAGCGGTGGGGGAGCTGTTTTTT.

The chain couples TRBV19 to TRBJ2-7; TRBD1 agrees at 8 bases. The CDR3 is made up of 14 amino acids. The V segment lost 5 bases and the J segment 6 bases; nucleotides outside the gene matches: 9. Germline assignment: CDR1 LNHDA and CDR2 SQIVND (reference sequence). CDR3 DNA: TGTGCCAGTAGTGCCACAGGGGGTAATAGCGAGCAGTACTTC. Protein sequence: CASSATGGNSEQYF.

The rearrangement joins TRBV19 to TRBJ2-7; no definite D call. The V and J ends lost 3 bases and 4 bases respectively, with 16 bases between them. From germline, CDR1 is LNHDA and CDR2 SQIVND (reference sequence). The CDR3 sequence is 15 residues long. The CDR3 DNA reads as TGTGCCAGTAGTATTGCGCAAGGAAAGGAGTACGAGCAGTACTTC. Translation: CASSIAQGKEYEQYF. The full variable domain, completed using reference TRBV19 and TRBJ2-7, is DGGITQSPKYLFRKEGQNVTLSCEQNLNHDAMYWYRQDPGQGLRLIYYSQIVNDFQKGDIAEGYSVSREKKESFPLTVTSAQKNPTAFYLCASSIAQGKEYEQYFGPGTRLTVT.

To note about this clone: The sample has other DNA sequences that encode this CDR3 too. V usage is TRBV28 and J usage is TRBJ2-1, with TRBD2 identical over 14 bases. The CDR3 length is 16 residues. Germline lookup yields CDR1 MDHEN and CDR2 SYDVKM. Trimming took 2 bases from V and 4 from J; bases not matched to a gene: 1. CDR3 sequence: CASSLGTSGGYNEQFF. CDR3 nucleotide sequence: TGTGCCAGCAGTTTAGGGACTAGCGGGGGATACAATGAGCAGTTCTTC.

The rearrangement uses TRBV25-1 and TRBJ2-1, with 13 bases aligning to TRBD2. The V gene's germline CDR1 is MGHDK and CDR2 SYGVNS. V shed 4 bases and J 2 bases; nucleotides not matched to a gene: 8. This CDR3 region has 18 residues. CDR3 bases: TGTGCCAGCAGTGGGAAAGAAACTAGCGGGAGGGCCTACAATGAGCAGTTCTTC. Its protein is CASSGKETSGRAYNEQFF.

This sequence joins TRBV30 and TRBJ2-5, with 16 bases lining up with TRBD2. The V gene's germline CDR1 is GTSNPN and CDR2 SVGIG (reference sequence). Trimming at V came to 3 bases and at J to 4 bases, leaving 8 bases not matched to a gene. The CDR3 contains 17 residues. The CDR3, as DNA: TGTGCCTGGAGAGGGGGGACTAGCGGGAGGGCCGCAGAGACCCAGTACTTC. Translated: CAWRGGTSGRAAETQYF. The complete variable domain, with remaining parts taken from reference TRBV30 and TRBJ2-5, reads SQTIHQWPATLVQPVGSPLSLECTVEGTSNPNLYWYRQAAGRGLQLLFYSVGIGQISSEVPQNLSASRPQDRQFILSSKKLLLSDSGFYLCAWRGGTSGRAAETQYFGPGTRLLVL.

The CDR3 loop is CASAMGLAGEQGEQYF. The CDR3 DNA follows: TGTGCTAGTGCCATGGGACTAGCGGGAGAACAGGGCGAGCAGTACTTC. V is TRBV12-5 and J is TRBJ2-7; 14 bases map to TRBD2. This CDR3 contains 16 residues. V was clipped by 7 bases and J by 6 bases; unmatched bases: 11. Germline values: CDR1 LGHNT, CDR2 FRNRAP.

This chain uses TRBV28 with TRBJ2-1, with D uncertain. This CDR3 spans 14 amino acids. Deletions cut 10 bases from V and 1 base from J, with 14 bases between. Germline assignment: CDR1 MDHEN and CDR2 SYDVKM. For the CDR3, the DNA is TGTGCCACCCTTGAGGCTCCGTCCTACAATGAGCAGTTCTTC. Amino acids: CATLEAPSYNEQFF. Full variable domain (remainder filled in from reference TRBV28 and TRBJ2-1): DVKVTQSSRYLVKRTGEKVFLECVQDMDHENMFWYRQDPGLGLRLIYFSYDVKMKEKGDIPEGYSVSREKKERFSLILESASTNQTSMYLCATLEAPSYNEQFFGPGTRLTVL.

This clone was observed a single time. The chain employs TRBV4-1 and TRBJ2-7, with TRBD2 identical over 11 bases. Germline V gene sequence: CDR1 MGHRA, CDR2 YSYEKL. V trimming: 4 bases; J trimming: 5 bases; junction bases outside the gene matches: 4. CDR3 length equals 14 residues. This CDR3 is CASSPLAGAHEQYF. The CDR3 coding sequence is TGCGCCAGCAGCCCACTAGCGGGAGCCCACGAGCAGTACTTC.

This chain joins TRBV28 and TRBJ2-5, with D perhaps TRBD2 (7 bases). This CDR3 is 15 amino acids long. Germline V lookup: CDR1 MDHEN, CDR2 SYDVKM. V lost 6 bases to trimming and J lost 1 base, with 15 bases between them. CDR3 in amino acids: CASSLGGTRQETQYF. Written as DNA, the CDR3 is TGTGCCAGCAGCCTCGGGGGGACACGCCAAGAGACCCAGTACTTC.

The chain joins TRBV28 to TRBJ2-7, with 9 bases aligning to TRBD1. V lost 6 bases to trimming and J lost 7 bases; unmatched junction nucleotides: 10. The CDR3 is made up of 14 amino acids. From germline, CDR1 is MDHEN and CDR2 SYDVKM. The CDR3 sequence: CASSRLQGAGEQYF. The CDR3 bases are TGTGCCAGCAGCCGACTACAGGGGGCGGGGGAGCAGTACTTC.

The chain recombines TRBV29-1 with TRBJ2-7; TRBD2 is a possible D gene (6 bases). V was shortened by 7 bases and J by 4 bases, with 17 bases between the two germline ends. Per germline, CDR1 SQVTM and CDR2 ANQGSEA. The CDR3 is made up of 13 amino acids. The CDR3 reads CSGTGVEGYEQYF. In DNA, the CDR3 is TGCAGCGGGACGGGGGTGGAAGGTTACGAGCAGTACTTC.

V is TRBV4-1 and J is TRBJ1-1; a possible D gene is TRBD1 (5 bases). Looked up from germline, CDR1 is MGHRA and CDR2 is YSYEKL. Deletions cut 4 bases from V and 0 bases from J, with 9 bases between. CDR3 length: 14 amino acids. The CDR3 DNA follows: TGCGCCAGCAGCCGGACAATAATGAACACTGAAGCTTTCTTT. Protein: CASSRTIMNTEAFF.

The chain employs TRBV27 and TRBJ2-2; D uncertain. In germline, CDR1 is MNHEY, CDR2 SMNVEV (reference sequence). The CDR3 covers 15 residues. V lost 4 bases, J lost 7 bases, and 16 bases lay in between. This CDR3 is CASSSPGWYGGELFF. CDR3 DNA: TGTGCCAGCAGTTCCCCGGGTTGGTATGGCGGGGAGCTGTTTTTT.

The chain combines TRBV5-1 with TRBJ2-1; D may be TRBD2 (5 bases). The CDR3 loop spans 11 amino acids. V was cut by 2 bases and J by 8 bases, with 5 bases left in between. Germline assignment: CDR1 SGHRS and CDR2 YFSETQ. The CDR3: CASSLADEQFF. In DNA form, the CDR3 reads TGCGCCAGCAGCTTAGCGGATGAGCAGTTCTTC.

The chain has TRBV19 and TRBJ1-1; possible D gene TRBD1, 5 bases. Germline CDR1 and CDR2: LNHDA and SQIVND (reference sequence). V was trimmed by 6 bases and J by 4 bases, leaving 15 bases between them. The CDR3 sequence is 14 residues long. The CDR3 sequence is CASRGVGLGTEAFF. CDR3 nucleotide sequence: TGTGCCAGTAGAGGGGTAGGTCTCGGCACTGAAGCTTTCTTT. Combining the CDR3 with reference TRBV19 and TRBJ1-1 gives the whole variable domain DGGITQSPKYLFRKEGQNVTLSCEQNLNHDAMYWYRQDPGQGLRLIYYSQIVNDFQKGDIAEGYSVSREKKESFPLTVTSAQKNPTAFYLCASRGVGLGTEAFFGQGTRLTVV.

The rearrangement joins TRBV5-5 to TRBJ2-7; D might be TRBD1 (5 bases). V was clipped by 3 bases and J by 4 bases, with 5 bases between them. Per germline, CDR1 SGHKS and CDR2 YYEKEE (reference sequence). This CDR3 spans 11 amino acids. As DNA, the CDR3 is TGTGCCAGCAGCTCAGGGTACGAGCAGTACTTC. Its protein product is CASSSGYEQYF.